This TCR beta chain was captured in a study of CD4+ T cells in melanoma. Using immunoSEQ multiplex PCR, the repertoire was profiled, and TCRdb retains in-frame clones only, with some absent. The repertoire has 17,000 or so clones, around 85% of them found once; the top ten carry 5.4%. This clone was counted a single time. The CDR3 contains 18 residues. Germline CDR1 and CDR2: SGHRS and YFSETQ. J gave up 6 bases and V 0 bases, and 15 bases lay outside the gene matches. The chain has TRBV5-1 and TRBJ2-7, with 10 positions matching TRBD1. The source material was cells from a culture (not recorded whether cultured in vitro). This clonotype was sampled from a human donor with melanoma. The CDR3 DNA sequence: TGCGCCAGCAGCTTGGAAGAAATAGACAGGGGGCGCTCAGCCGAGCAGTACTTC. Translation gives CASSLEEIDRGRSAEQYF. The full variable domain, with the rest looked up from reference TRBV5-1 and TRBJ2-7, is KAGVTQTPRYLIKTRGQQVTLSCSPISGHRSVSWYQQTPGQGLQFLFEYFSETQRNKGNFPGRFSGRQFSNSRSEMNVSTLELGDSALYLCASSLEEIDRGRSAEQYFGPGTRLTVT.